This T cell receptor (beta chain) was captured in a study of cytomegalovirus exposure and HLA in healthy donors. PCR amplification relied on 60 Vbeta primers (plus 13 Jbeta primers). Profiled with immunoSEQ multiplex PCR; TCRdb holds only in-frame clones, not every one. The sample table sets out 130,000 to 150,000 clones. The receptor was isolated from a middle-aged man in good health and CMV-seronegative. Sequenced: PBMCs.

CDR3 loop: CASSDTGNSPLHF. CDR3 sequence (DNA): TGTGCCAGTAGTGATACAGGGAATTCACCCCTCCACTTT. J is TRBJ1-6 and V is TRBV19, with D possibly TRBD1 on 6 matching bases. Germline CDR1 reads LNHDA; CDR2 reads SQIVND (reference sequence). This CDR3 has 13 amino acids. V lost 5 bases to trimming and J lost 7 bases, with 9 bases between them.